This T cell receptor (beta chain) stems from a study of T-cell reconstitution after alpha-beta-depleted transplantation in children. It was with unique molecular identifiers that the TCRbeta library was prepared. MiXCR was run by TCRdb on the PCR reads, yielding one entry per CDR3 protein. The sample includes a few hundred thousand distinct CDR3 sequences, 11% seen only once; the top ten take about 25%. Trimming stripped 4 bases from V and 2 bases from J, with 17 bases between. Germline assignment: CDR1 SGHKS and CDR2 YYEKEE (reference sequence). CDR3 size: 16 residues. In this sample, this clonotype turned up many times. Its target is unknown. Overall study results and limits: Newly produced T cells mostly provided counts and TCRbeta diversity after one year, as hyperexpanded clones declined.

The chain joins TRBV5-5 to TRBJ2-3; D is ambiguous. Sequences were derived from peripheral blood, sampled 180 days after TCRalphabeta/CD19-depleted stem cell transplant. This receptor was obtained from a male patient between 2 and 15 years old who had a stem cell transplant for chronic granulomatous disease, so the T cells may come from the graft donor. This CDR3 is CASSVGYKKDTDTQYF. The DNA for the CDR3 is TGTGCCAGCAGCGTGGGATACAAAAAGGACACAGATACGCAGTATTTT.